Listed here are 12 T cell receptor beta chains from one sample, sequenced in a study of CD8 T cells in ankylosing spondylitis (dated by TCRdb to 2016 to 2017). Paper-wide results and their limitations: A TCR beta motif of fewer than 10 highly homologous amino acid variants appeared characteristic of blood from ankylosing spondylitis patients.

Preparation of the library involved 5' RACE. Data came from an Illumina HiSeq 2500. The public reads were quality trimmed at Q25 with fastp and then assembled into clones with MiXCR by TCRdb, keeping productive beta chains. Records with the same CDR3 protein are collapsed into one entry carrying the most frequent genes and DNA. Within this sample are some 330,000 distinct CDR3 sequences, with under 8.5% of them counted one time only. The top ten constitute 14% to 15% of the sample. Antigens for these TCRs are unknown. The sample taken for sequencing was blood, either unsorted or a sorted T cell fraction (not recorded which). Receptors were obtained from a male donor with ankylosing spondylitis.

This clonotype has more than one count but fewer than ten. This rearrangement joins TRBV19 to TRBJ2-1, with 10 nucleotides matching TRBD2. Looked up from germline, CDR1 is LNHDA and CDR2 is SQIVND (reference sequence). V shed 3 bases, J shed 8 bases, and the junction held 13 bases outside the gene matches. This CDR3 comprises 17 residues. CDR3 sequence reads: CASSILPTSGRLDEQFF. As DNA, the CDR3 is TGTGCCAGTAGTATTCTTCCGACTAGCGGGCGTTTGGATGAGCAGTTCTTC.

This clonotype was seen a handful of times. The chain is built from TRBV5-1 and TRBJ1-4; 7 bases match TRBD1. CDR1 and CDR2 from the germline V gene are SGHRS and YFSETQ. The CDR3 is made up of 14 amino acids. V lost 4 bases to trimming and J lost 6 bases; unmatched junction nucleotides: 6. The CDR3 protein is CASSLQGTDEKLFF. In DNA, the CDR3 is TGCGCCAGCAGCCTACAGGGGACCGATGAAAAACTGTTTTTT.

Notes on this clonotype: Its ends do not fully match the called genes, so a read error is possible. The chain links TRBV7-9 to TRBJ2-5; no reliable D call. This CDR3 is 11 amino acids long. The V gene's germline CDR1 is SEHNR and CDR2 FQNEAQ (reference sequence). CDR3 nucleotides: TGTGCCAGCAGCTTAGCATCAGGTGCAGTTTTC. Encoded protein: CASSLASGAVF.

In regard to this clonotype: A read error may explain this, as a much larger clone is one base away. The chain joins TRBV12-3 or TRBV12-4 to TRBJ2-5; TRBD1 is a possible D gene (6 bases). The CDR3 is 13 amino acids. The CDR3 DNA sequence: TGTGCCAGCAATTTAGATCAGGGGGAGACCCAGTACTTC. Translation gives CASNLDQGETQYF.

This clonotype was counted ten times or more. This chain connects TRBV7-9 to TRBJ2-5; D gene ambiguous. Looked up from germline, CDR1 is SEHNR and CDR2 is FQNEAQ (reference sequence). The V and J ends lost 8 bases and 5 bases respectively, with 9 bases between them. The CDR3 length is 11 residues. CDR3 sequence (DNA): TGTGCCAGCGAGAATCTGGAGACCCAGTACTTC. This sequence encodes CASENLETQYF.

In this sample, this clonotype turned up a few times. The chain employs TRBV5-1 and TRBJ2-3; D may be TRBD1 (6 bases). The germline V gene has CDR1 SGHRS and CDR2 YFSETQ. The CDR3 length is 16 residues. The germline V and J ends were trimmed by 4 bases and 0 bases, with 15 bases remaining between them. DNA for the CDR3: TGCGCCAGCAGCCCGCGGACAGACGCTAGCACAGATACGCAGTATTTT. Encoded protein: CASSPRTDASTDTQYF.

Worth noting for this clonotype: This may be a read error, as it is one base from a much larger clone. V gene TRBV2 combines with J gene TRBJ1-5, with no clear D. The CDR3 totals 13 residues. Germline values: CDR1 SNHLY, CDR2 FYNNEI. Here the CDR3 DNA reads TGTCCCAGCAAAAGGAGTTCCAATCAGCCCCAGCATTTT. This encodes CPSKRSSNQPQHF. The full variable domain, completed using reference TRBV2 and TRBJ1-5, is EPEVTQTPSHQVTQMGQEVILRCVPISNHLYFYWYRQILGQKVEFLVSFYNNEISEKSEIFDDQFSVERPDGSNFTLKIRSTKLEDSAMYFCPSKRSSNQPQHFGDGTRLSIL.

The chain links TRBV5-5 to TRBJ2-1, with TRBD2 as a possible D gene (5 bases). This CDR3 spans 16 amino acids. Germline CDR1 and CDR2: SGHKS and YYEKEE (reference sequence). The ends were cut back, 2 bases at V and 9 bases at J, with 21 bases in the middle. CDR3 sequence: CASSFSFAGSRGEQFF. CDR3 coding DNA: TGTGCCAGCAGCTTTTCGTTTGCGGGTAGTCGGGGTGAGCAGTTCTTC.

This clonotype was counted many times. The DNA for the CDR3 is TGCGCCAGCAGCTTTCGGTCGGGGGAACGGAGAGAGACCCAGTACTTC. As protein: CASSFRSGERRETQYF. This chain uses TRBV5-1 with TRBJ2-5, with D possibly matching TRBD2 (6 bases). The CDR3 is made up of 16 amino acids. From germline, CDR1 is SGHRS and CDR2 YFSETQ. Trimming left V 2 bases short and J 4 bases short, with 18 bases between.

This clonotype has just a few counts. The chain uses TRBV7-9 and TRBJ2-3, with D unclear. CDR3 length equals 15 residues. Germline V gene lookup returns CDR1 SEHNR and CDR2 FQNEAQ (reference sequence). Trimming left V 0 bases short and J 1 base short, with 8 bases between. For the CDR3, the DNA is TGTGCCAGCAGCTTAGCCATAGCTGGCACAGATACGCAGTATTTT. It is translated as CASSLAIAGTDTQYF.

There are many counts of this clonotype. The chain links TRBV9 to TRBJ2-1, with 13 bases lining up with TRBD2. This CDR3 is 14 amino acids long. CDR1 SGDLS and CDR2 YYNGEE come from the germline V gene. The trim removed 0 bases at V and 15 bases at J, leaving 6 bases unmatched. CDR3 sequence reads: CASSVATSGRGRFF. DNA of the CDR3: TGTGCCAGCAGCGTAGCTACTAGCGGGAGGGGACGGTTCTTC.

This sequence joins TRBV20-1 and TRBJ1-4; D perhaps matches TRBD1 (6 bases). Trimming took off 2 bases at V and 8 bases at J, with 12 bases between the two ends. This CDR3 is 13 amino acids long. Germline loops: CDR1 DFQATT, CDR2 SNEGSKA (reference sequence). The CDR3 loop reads CSARSGGGEKLFF. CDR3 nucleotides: TGCAGTGCTAGATCCGGGGGCGGAGAAAAACTGTTTTTT.